This T cell receptor beta chain emerged from a study of OX40 agonist ivuxolimab in advanced cancers. Individuals having autoimmune disease history or systemic immunosuppression were not enrolled. V was cut by 4 bases and J by 2 bases, with 13 bases left in between. Germline loops: CDR1 SGDLS, CDR2 YYNGEE. This CDR3 contains 15 residues. Libraries were prepared by immunoSEQ multiplex PCR; TCRdb keeps only in-frame clonotypes and omits some of them. Counted here are under 50,000 clones, around four fifths occurring once; the ten biggest clones make up over 7.5%. The chain uses TRBV9 and TRBJ2-1, with a tentative D call TRBD1 (6 bases). The specimen comprised CD4+ or CD8+ T cells sorted from blood, sampled in a trial of the OX40 agonist ivuxolimab. The sequence derives from an adult with an advanced solid tumor such as melanoma, head and neck, liver or kidney cancer. The CDR3 loop is CASSPSGGPYNEQFF. The CDR3 coding sequence is TGTGCCAGCAGCCCGAGTGGGGGCCCCTACAATGAGCAGTTCTTC.